These 8 T cell receptor beta chains were all obtained from the same sample, sequenced in a study of tumor and adjacent non-tumor tissue in lung cancer (dated by TCRdb to the late 2010s). Bulk unsorted tissue served as the source for RNA extraction, and RNA quality was assessed using a NanoDrop ND-1000 and an Agilent 2100. The normal lung samples consisted of distant non-tumor tissue collected more than 3 cm from the tumor edge. Receptor amplification or capture employed multiplex PCR. TCRdb shows the sequencer as Illumina HiSeq 2500. TCRbeta libraries were constructed through three rounds of nested PCR with primers (Table S4) according to protocols modified from ARM-PCR. TCRdb reran the public reads through fastp at Q25 and MiXCR, keeping productive beta chains. Every distinct CDR3 protein forms one entry, paired with its most common genes and DNA. The sample has more than 75,000 distinct CDR3 sequences on record, less than 85% of them singletons. The ten most abundant clones make up around 30% of the sample.

Sequencing was done on a sample of distant non-tumor lung tissue. The receptor set was obtained from a man in his 60s with small cell lung cancer.

On this clonotype: The conserved phenylalanine or tryptophan is not found at the CDR3 terminus, so this likely reflects a read error. V usage is TRBV29-1 and J usage is TRBJ2-5; possibly TRBD1 for D (6 bases). Trimming stripped 6 bases from V and 5 bases from J, with 13 bases between. Germline CDR1 reads SQVTM; CDR2 reads ANQGSEA. CDR3 length equals 12 residues. For the CDR3, the DNA is TGCAGCGTAACCGGGACACGGGAGACCCAGTACCTC. Translation: CSVTGTRETQYL.

The chain links TRBV6-1 to TRBJ2-3, with D perhaps TRBD1 (6 bases). V was trimmed by 10 bases and J by 8 bases, leaving 25 bases between them. The germline gives CDR1 MNHNS, CDR2 SASEGT. This CDR3 spans 15 amino acids. CDR3 sequence (DNA): TGTGCCAACAGCTACGGGACAAGGCCCACCACTACGCAGTATTTT. Protein sequence: CANSYGTRPTTTQYF.

Remarks on this clonotype: One end of the junction varies from germline; a read error may be responsible. CDR3 amino acids: CANSLEPGLVEEFF. CDR3 DNA: TGTGCCAACAGCTTAGAGCCAGGGTTGGTTGAGGAGTTCTTC. The V and J genes are TRBV11-2 and TRBJ2-1, with a possible D match to TRBD1 (5 bases). The germline V gene encodes CDR1 SGHAT and CDR2 FQNNGV. This CDR3 is 14 amino acids long.

As concerns this clonotype: One end of the junction is discordant with germline, which a read error may explain. V gene TRBV6-2 or TRBV6-3 combines with J gene TRBJ2-1; TRBD2 matches 7 bases. Germline V gene sequence: CDR1 MNHEY, CDR2 SVGEGT. The CDR3 runs to 16 residues. CDR3 coding DNA: TGTGCCAACGGTCAACTCCGAGTGGGAGGGTACAATGAGCATTTCTTC. Residues: CANGQLRVGGYNEHFF.

As for this clonotype: One end of the junction varies from germline; a read error may be responsible. The chain couples TRBV29-1 to TRBJ2-1, with TRBD2 matching over 9 bases. Germline V lookup: CDR1 SQVTM, CDR2 ANQGSEA. The CDR3 has 15 residues. CDR3 coding DNA: TGCAGTGTTGCGGGGCGGGAGGGAAAGGCAAATGAGCAGTTCTTC. Protein product: CSVAGREGKANEQFF.

This clonotype was observed many times. The gene calls are TRBV20-1 and TRBJ2-2, with D uncertain. The CDR3 consists of 15 residues. Germline CDR1 DFQATT, CDR2 SNEGSKA (reference sequence). Trimming stripped 0 bases from V and 0 bases from J, with 8 bases between. The CDR3 bases are TGCAGTGCTAGAGATCAAAGAGCGAACACCGGGGAGCTGTTTTTT. Its protein is CSARDQRANTGELFF.

V and J are TRBV6-6 and TRBJ1-2; 7 positions match TRBD1. This CDR3 comprises 14 residues. The germline V gene encodes CDR1 MNHNY and CDR2 SVGAGI (reference sequence). J lost 5 bases, V lost 7 bases, and 10 bases had no gene match. CDR3 DNA: TGTGCCAGCACCCAAGAGGGGGCAGATTATGGCTACACCTTC. This gives the protein CASTQEGADYGYTF.

J is TRBJ2-5 and V is TRBV20-1; TRBD2 agrees at 8 bases. The CDR3 is 15 amino acids. Germline V gene lookup returns CDR1 DFQATT and CDR2 SNEGSKA (reference sequence). J was trimmed by 4 bases and V by 1 base; bases with no gene match: 8. CDR3 region: CSARGSTGGRETQYF. CDR3 DNA: TGCAGTGCTAGAGGATCAACGGGAGGGAGAGAGACCCAGTACTTC.